The 10 T cell receptor beta chains below all came from one sample that was sequenced in a study of cytomegalovirus exposure and HLA in healthy donors. Both 60 Vbeta primers and 13 Jbeta primers went into the PCR. Data came from immunoSEQ multiplex PCR; TCRdb stores just in-frame clones and leaves some out. Of roughly 160,000 clones in the sample, over 75% were seen once. Sequencing was carried out using PBMCs. These TCRs come from a woman aged 50 to 60 in good health and CMV-seropositive.

A note on this clone: The same CDR3 can be traced to other DNA sequences in this sample. The gene calls are TRBV5-3 and TRBJ2-2, with 10 bases lining up with TRBD2. TRBV5-3 is designated an ORF whose function remains uncertain. V dropped 1 base and J dropped 4; count of bases not matched to a gene: 7. The CDR3 consists of 17 residues. CDR3 residues: CARSLTLAGEGTGELFF. The CDR3 region has the DNA TGTGCCAGAAGCTTGACCCTAGCGGGAGAAGGCACCGGGGAGCTGTTTTTT.

The rearrangement uses TRBV5-1 and TRBJ2-1; a possible D gene is TRBD2 (5 bases). The CDR3 sequence is 13 residues long. V was cut by 7 bases and J by 8 bases, with 16 bases left in between. The germline V gene encodes CDR1 SGHRS and CDR2 YFSETQ. CDR3 bases: TGCGCCAGCTCGGGTCTCGGAGGTGATGAGCAGTTCTTC. Its translation: CASSGLGGDEQFF.

The rearrangement links TRBV15 to TRBJ1-5; 10 bases are shared with TRBD1. In germline, CDR1 is LNHNV, CDR2 YYDKDF (reference sequence). Trimming cost V 0 bases and J 1 base; bases outside gene matches: 6. This CDR3 comprises 18 residues. This CDR3 reads CATSRDRQGARSNQPQHF. CDR3 bases: TGTGCCACCAGCAGAGACCGACAGGGGGCGCGAAGCAATCAGCCCCAGCATTTT.

The chain is built from TRBV6-5 and TRBJ1-2; a possible D gene is TRBD1 (6 bases). V lost 6 bases and J lost 8, with 22 bases in between. The germline gives CDR1 MNHEY, CDR2 SVGAGI. CDR3 length: 15 amino acids. In DNA form, the CDR3 reads TGTGCCAGCAGGACATCCGGGACACCCCGACCCGGCTACACCTTC. Its protein product is CASRTSGTPRPGYTF.

This clone showed up just a few times. The genes are TRBV2 and TRBJ1-4, with 8 bases lining up with TRBD1. Germline V gene data show CDR1 as SNHLY and CDR2 as FYNNEI. The CDR3 is 17 amino acids. Trimming took 8 bases from V and 7 from J; bases not matched to a gene: 18. CDR3 sequence reads: CASLRRTGSLLGEKLFF. CDR3 nucleotide sequence: TGTGCCAGCCTGAGGAGGACAGGGTCCCTCTTGGGTGAAAAACTGTTTTTT.

The CDR3, as DNA: TGTGCCAGCAGTGGACTAGCTATCGGGGAGCTGTTTTTT. Residues: CASSGLAIGELFF. This rearrangement joins TRBV9 to TRBJ2-2, with 8 bases matching TRBD2. V lost 5 bases and J lost 7; bases outside the gene matches: 4. This CDR3 contains 13 residues. The germline V gene has CDR1 SGDLS and CDR2 YYNGEE. The full variable domain, its missing parts supplied by reference TRBV9 and TRBJ2-2, is DSGVTQTPKHLITATGQRVTLRCSPRSGDLSVYWYQQSLDQGLQFLIQYYNGEERAKGNILERFSAQQFPDLHSELNLSSLELGDSALYFCASSGLAIGELFFGEGSRLTVL.

The V gene is TRBV6-5, the J gene TRBJ1-2; D is unclear. V shed 0 bases and J shed 0 bases, with 11 bases lying between them. Germline V gives CDR1 MNHEY, CDR2 SVGAGI. The CDR3 extends over 16 amino acids. CDR3 bases: TGTGCCAGCAGTTACTCGGACCGGGAAGCTAACTATGGCTACACCTTC. Amino acid sequence: CASSYSDREANYGYTF.

Note on this clone: Other nucleotide sequences from this sample produce the same CDR3. The chain uses TRBV29-1 and TRBJ1-1; perhaps TRBD1 as D (6 bases). This CDR3 comprises 12 residues. Germline V gene lookup returns CDR1 SQVTM and CDR2 ANQGSEA. V shed 7 bases and J shed 1 base, with 10 bases lying between them. The CDR3 protein is CSGGQGNTEAFF. For the CDR3, the DNA is TGCAGCGGGGGGCAGGGGAACACTGAAGCTTTCTTT. The whole variable domain, filled in from reference TRBV29-1 and TRBJ1-1, reads SAVISQKPSRDICQRGTSLTIQCQVDSQVTMMFWYRQQPGQSLTLIATANQGSEATYESGFVIDKFPISRPNLTFSTLTVSNMSPEDSSIYLCSGGQGNTEAFFGQGTRLTVV.

The rearrangement uses TRBV15 and TRBJ2-7; D perhaps matches TRBD1 (6 bases). CDR3 length: 15 residues. CDR1 is LNHNV, CDR2 YYDKDF, per germline (reference sequence). V gave up 0 bases and J gave up 5 bases, with 14 bases separating them. The CDR3 DNA reads as TGTGCCACCAGCAGAGACAGGGGCGCCTCGAACGAGCAGTACTTC. This gives the protein CATSRDRGASNEQYF.

The table lists this clone with a few counts. The genes are TRBV6-6 and TRBJ2-1; weak D call: TRBD1 (5 bases). CDR1 is MNHNY, CDR2 SVGAGI, per germline (reference sequence). The V end lost 8 bases, the J end lost 3 bases, and 8 bases lay between the germline ends. The CDR3 contains 12 residues. The chain's CDR3 is CASADSYNEQFF. The CDR3 nucleotides are TGTGCCAGCGCCGACAGCTACAATGAGCAGTTCTTC.